Each of the 21 T cell receptor beta chains below was sequenced from the same sample in a study of cytomegalovirus exposure and HLA in healthy donors. The study ran its PCR with 60 Vbeta and 13 Jbeta primers. This table comes from immunoSEQ multiplex PCR, and its TCRdb copy is limited to in-frame clones, with some not included. The sample comprises 150,000 or so clones, around 79% of which are singletons, and less than 8.5% rests with the top ten. Input material: PBMCs. Receptors were obtained from a man aged 25 to 40 in good health and CMV-seropositive.

A few counts support this clone. The rearrangement links TRBV7-2 to TRBJ2-7; 11 positions match TRBD2. Germline V gene data show CDR1 as SGHTA and CDR2 as FQGNSA. The CDR3 consists of 16 residues. V lost 4 bases and J lost 6; bases outside the gene matches: 11. CDR3 bases: TGTGCCAGCAGCTCTACCTTAGTTGGACTAGCGGGCGAGCAGTACTTC. The encoded protein is CASSSTLVGLAGEQYF. The full variable domain, its missing parts supplied by reference TRBV7-2 and TRBJ2-7, is GAGVSQSPSNKVTEKGKDVELRCDPISGHTALYWYRQSLGQGLEFLIYFQGNSAPDKSGLPSDRFSAERTGGSVSTLTIQRTQQEDSAVYLCASSSTLVGLAGEQYFGPGTRLTVT.

This clone turned up a few times. V is TRBV7-2 and J is TRBJ2-2; 10 bases map to TRBD2. The trim removed 5 bases at V and 3 bases at J, leaving 6 bases unmatched. CDR1 and CDR2 (germline): SGHTA, FQGNSA. The CDR3 runs 16 residues. The CDR3 DNA sequence: TGTGCCAGCAGCCATCCTAGCGGGAGTTACACCGGGGAGCTGTTTTTT. Protein: CASSHPSGSYTGELFF.

V usage is TRBV2 and J usage is TRBJ2-1; 8 positions match TRBD1. The CDR3 covers 15 residues. With V trimmed by 6 bases and J by 10 bases, 14 bases remained unmatched. Germline CDR1 is SNHLY and CDR2 is FYNNEI. The CDR3 nucleotides read TGTGCCAGCAGAAGGACAGGGTGGGGTGGATGGGAGCAGTTCTTC. Amino acids: CASRRTGWGGWEQFF. The full variable domain, completed using reference TRBV2 and TRBJ2-1, is EPEVTQTPSHQVTQMGQEVILRCVPISNHLYFYWYRQILGQKVEFLVSFYNNEISEKSEIFDDQFSVERPDGSNFTLKIRSTKLEDSAMYFCASRRTGWGGWEQFFGPGTRLTVL.

In its sample, this clone was seen a few times. The rearrangement links TRBV4-2 to TRBJ1-1; TRBD1 agrees at 9 bases. This CDR3 comprises 17 residues. V gave up 1 base and J gave up 1 base; unmatched junction bases: 7. Germline V gene lookup returns CDR1 LGHNA and CDR2 YNFKEQ. The CDR3 region has the DNA TGTGCCAGCAGCCAAGGGACAGGGGTGATGCGGAACACTGAAGCTTTCTTT. It is translated as CASSQGTGVMRNTEAFF.

This rearrangement joins TRBV30 to TRBJ2-1, with D possibly being TRBD1 (6 bases). Germline lookup yields CDR1 GTSNPN and CDR2 SVGIG (reference sequence). CDR3 length equals 13 residues. With 5 bases removed from V and 6 bases from J, the gap between germline ends came to 14 bases. Here the CDR3 reads CAWDDRFGNEQFF. CDR3 bases: TGTGCCTGGGATGACAGGTTCGGCAATGAGCAGTTCTTC.

The rearrangement joins TRBV7-2 to TRBJ1-3; perhaps TRBD1 as D (5 bases). Looked up from germline, CDR1 is SGHTA and CDR2 is FQGNSA. The CDR3 totals 14 residues. The ends were cut back, 5 bases at V and 3 bases at J, with 11 bases in the middle. The CDR3 nucleotides read TGTGCCAGCAGCATGGGGGGGGGTGGAAACACCATATATTTT. Translated: CASSMGGGGNTIYF.

The rearrangement joins TRBV28 to TRBJ2-7; TRBD1 matches 8 bases. This CDR3 has 15 residues. CDR1 is MDHEN, CDR2 SYDVKM, per germline. Germline trimming cut 5 bases from V and 3 bases from J; bases unmatched to any gene: 9. The CDR3, as DNA: TGTGCCAGCAGTGGAACCGGGACAGGCCTCTACGAGCAGTACTTC. Residues: CASSGTGTGLYEQYF.

CDR3 sequence reads: CASSLPGQSPYEQYF. The CDR3 nucleotides read TGTGCCAGCAGCTTGCCGGGACAATCCCCCTACGAGCAGTACTTC. The rearrangement joins TRBV28 to TRBJ2-7, with a possible D match to TRBD1 (6 bases). The germline gives CDR1 MDHEN, CDR2 SYDVKM. V was clipped by 6 bases and J by 2 bases, with 17 bases between them. The CDR3 loop spans 15 amino acids.

The chain employs TRBV7-9 and TRBJ1-2; TRBD1 agrees at 11 bases. CDR1 and CDR2 from the germline V gene are SEHNR and FQNEAQ (reference sequence). The V segment lost 1 base and the J segment 3 bases; nucleotides outside the gene matches: 7. The CDR3 covers 17 residues. This CDR3 reads CASSLGGQGAVDYGYTF. The CDR3, as DNA: TGTGCCAGCAGCTTAGGAGGACAGGGGGCGGTCGACTATGGCTACACCTTC.

The chain recombines TRBV5-1 with TRBJ2-7, with D perhaps TRBD2 (6 bases). The CDR3 consists of 14 residues. Trimming shortened V by 4 bases and J by 10 bases, and 21 bases separated the two germline ends. Per the germline V gene, CDR1 is SGHRS and CDR2 is YFSETQ. The CDR3: CASSPGVGIVNQYF. In nucleotides, the CDR3 is TGCGCCAGCAGCCCGGGGGTGGGCATCGTAAATCAGTACTTC.

The V and J genes are TRBV25-1 and TRBJ1-6; possible D gene TRBD1, 6 bases. Germline values: CDR1 MGHDK, CDR2 SYGVNS. This CDR3 contains 16 residues. Trimming cost V 4 bases and J 4 bases, with 14 bases left between them. CDR3 protein: CASSVRGGGYNSPLHF. The CDR3 DNA follows: TGTGCCAGCAGTGTCAGGGGAGGGGGATATAATTCACCCCTCCACTTT.

The chain carries TRBV27 and TRBJ1-6; D call uncertain. Germline lookup yields CDR1 MNHEY and CDR2 SMNVEV (reference sequence). This CDR3 is 15 amino acids long. V lost 6 bases and J lost 0, with 9 bases in between. The CDR3: CASRGRSSYNSPLHF. DNA for the CDR3: TGTGCCAGCAGGGGGAGGAGCTCCTATAATTCACCCCTCCACTTT.

This clone has just one count. The rearrangement uses TRBV6-1 and TRBJ2-5, with D possibly being TRBD1 (6 bases). The length of the CDR3 is 14 residues. V lost 3 bases and J 5 bases, leaving 13 bases between the germline ends. Germline V lookup: CDR1 MNHNS, CDR2 SASEGT. CDR3 residues: CASSDRGSTETQYF. As DNA, the CDR3 is TGTGCCAGCAGTGACAGGGGCTCTACGGAGACCCAGTACTTC.

The genes are TRBV12-5 and TRBJ1-5, with 7 bases identical to TRBD1. The CDR3 runs 16 residues. Trimming took 5 bases from V and 2 from J; bases not matched to a gene: 9. Per germline, CDR1 LGHNT and CDR2 FRNRAP. The CDR3 DNA is TGTGCTAGTGGTCCCACCGCGGGGACAGGCAATCAGCCCCAGCATTTT. Translating gives CASGPTAGTGNQPQHF.

The chain links TRBV5-1 to TRBJ2-5; TRBD1 agrees at 8 bases. After removal of 1 base from V and 5 bases from J, the junction contained 4 bases not matched to a gene. The CDR3 runs 14 residues. Germline-derived CDR1 and CDR2 are SGHRS and YFSETQ. The CDR3 loop is CASSLQGARETQYF. CDR3 nucleotide sequence: TGCGCCAGCAGCTTGCAGGGGGCGAGGGAGACCCAGTACTTC.

The chain employs TRBV7-8 and TRBJ1-6; 10 nucleotides line up with TRBD1. This CDR3 region has 16 residues. After removal of 5 bases from V and 6 bases from J, the junction contained 7 bases not matched to a gene. Germline loops: CDR1 SGHVS, CDR2 FQNEAQ. In DNA, the CDR3 is TGTGCCAGCAGCCGAATAGGGACAGGGGCTAATTCACCCCTCCACTTT. It yields the protein CASSRIGTGANSPLHF. Full variable domain (remainder filled in from reference TRBV7-8 and TRBJ1-6): GAGVSQSPRYKVAKRGQDVALRCDPISGHVSLFWYQQALGQGPEFLTYFQNEAQLDKSGLPSDRFFAERPEGSVSTLKIQRTQQEDSAVYLCASSRIGTGANSPLHFGNGTRLTVT.

The rearrangement links TRBV20-1 to TRBJ1-1; weak D call: TRBD1 (6 bases). Germline CDR1 reads DFQATT; CDR2 reads SNEGSKA (reference sequence). Trimming pared 5 bases from V and 8 bases from J, leaving 12 bases between. This CDR3 comprises 11 residues. CDR3 in amino acids: CSAPRQVEAFF. The CDR3 region has the DNA TGCAGTGCTCCTCGACAGGTGGAAGCTTTCTTT.

This chain links TRBV7-9 with TRBJ1-6; 10 bases line up with TRBD1. Germline values: CDR1 SEHNR, CDR2 FQNEAQ (reference sequence). CDR3 size: 14 residues. J was trimmed by 7 bases and V by 4 bases; bases with no gene match: 1. The CDR3 DNA reads as TGTGCCAGCAGCTCGGGACAGGGGAATTCACCCCTCCACTTT. This sequence encodes CASSSGQGNSPLHF.

V gene TRBV7-2 combines with J gene TRBJ2-7; 7 bases align to TRBD2. The length of the CDR3 is 14 residues. Germline CDR1 SGHTA, CDR2 FQGNSA. V lost 8 bases and J lost 6; bases outside the gene matches: 13. The CDR3 loop is CASSPREPVTEQYF. Written as DNA, the CDR3 is TGTGCCAGCTCCCCGCGGGAGCCGGTGACCGAGCAGTACTTC.

The chain carries TRBV6-1 and TRBJ2-5, with TRBD2 matching 13 bases. The CDR3 runs 16 residues. V gave up 2 bases and J gave up 3 bases; unmatched junction bases: 3. The germline V gene encodes CDR1 MNHNS and CDR2 SASEGT. Here the CDR3 DNA reads TGTGCCAGCAGTGAAATGGGACTAGCGGGGAAAGAGACCCAGTACTTC. Residues: CASSEMGLAGKETQYF.

The J gene is TRBJ1-1, the V gene TRBV6-1, with D possibly matching TRBD1 (5 bases). V lost 6 bases to trimming and J lost 2 bases, with 16 bases between them. This CDR3 has 15 amino acids. CDR1 and CDR2 (germline): MNHNS, SASEGT. The CDR3 loop is CASRRNSQVNTEAFF. The CDR3 DNA is TGTGCCAGCAGGCGGAATTCACAGGTAAACACTGAAGCTTTCTTT.